Sequencing of this T cell receptor (beta chain) was carried out in a study of blood T cell repertoires in COVID-19. Across the whole study: Samples of COVID-19 (acute and convalescent) were obtained from the United States, Italy and Spain.

CDR3 length equals 15 residues. V was pared by 3 bases and J by 8 bases, with 14 bases between. Per germline, CDR1 MGHDK and CDR2 SYGVNS. Only in-frame clones appear in the TCRdb table, and some are missing; sequencing was by immunoSEQ multiplex PCR. The sample carries fewer than 300,000 clones, 75% to 95% recorded once. Recruitment covered roughly 22 US areas and drew participants whose ages spanned roughly 18 to 89 years. Assignment of participants to cohorts was predicated upon participant-reported clinical history. Sequences were obtained from PBMCs or T cells enriched from blood (not recorded which). The source of this sequence is a woman in her thirties who had recovered from COVID-19. The genes are TRBV25-1 and TRBJ1-6; TRBD1 is a possible D gene (6 bases). In nucleotides, the CDR3 is TGTGCCAGCAGTGAGCTTGGACAGAGAGATTCACCCCTCCACTTT. Translated: CASSELGQRDSPLHF.